Below, one T cell receptor (beta chain) is given with its context. These data are taken from a study of blood T cell repertoires in COVID-19. Study overall: COVID-19 samples collected from the United States, Italy and Spain covered acute and convalescent phases. T cells, B-cell-depleted T cells, or PBMCs supplied cDNA or gDNA.

Germline lookup yields CDR1 GTSNPN and CDR2 SVGIG (reference sequence). Trimming shortened V by 0 bases and J by 5 bases, and 8 bases separated the two germline ends. This CDR3 is built from 13 residues. As originally analysed: Using reference gene primer amplification, nucleated cell counts were estimated. Profiling relied on immunoSEQ multiplex PCR, and the TCRdb table lists in-frame clones only, not all of them. V and J calls and clone size follow that table, whereas D and trimming were derived from the DNA. The repertoire holds more than 95,000 clones, with approximately 72% as singletons. Sequencing was done on a sample of peripheral blood. The sequence derives from a woman aged 70-85 years with acute or convalescent COVID-19. V is TRBV30 and J is TRBJ1-5; D is uncertain. CDR3 DNA sequence: TGTGCCTGGAGTGTAGAGGGTGATCAGCCCCAGCATTTT. Translated: CAWSVEGDQPQHF.